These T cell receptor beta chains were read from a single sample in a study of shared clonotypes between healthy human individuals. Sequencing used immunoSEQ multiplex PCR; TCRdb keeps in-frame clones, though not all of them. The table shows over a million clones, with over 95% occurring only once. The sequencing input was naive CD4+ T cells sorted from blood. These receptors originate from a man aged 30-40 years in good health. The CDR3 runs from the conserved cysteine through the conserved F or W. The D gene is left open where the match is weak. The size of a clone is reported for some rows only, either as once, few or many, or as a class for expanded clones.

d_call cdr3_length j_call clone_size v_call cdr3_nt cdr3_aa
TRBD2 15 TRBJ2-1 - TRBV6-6 TGTGCCAGCAGCCCGGGACTAGCGGGAAACAATGAGCAGTTCTTC CASSPGLAGNNEQFF
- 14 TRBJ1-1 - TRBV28 TGTGCCAGCAGCCCTCCCAGGCCACACACTGAAGCTTTCTTT CASSPPRPHTEAFF
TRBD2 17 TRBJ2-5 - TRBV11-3 TGTGCCAGCAGCCACGGGACTAGCGGGAGTGGCCAAGAGACCCAGTACTTC CASSHGTSGSGQETQYF
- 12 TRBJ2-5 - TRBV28 TGTGCCAGCAGGAGTACTCATGGGACCCAGTACTTC CASRSTHGTQYF
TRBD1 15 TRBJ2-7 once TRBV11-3 TGTGCCAGCAGCTTGAGGACAGGGCCCACCTACGAGCAGTACTTC CASSLRTGPTYEQYF
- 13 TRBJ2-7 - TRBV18 TGTGCCAGTCGGAACACGGGGGCTGAGGAGCAGTACTTC CASRNTGAEEQYF
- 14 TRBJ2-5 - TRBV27 TGTGCCAGCAGTTTATGGGGTCAGCAAGAGACCCAGTACTTC CASSLWGQQETQYF
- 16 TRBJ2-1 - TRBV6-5 TGTGCCAGCAGTTACTCGGGCAGGAGCTCCTACAATGAGCAGTTCTTC CASSYSGRSSYNEQFF
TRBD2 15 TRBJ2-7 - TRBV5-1 TGCGCCAGCACGGGACTAGCGGGAGCACCCTACGAGCAGTACTTC CASTGLAGAPYEQYF
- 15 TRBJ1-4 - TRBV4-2 TGTGCCAGCAGAAACACAGGGCCAACTAATGAAAAACTGTTTTTT CASRNTGPTNEKLFF
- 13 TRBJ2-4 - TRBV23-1 TGCGCCAGCAGTCAGGCCCAGAGGGACATTCAGTACTTC CASSQAQRDIQYF
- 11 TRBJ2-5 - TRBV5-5 TGTGCCAGCAGCTTGATGGAGACCCAGTACTTC CASSLMETQYF
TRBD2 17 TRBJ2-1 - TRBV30 TGTGCCTGGAGTCCGGGACTAGCGGGAGGGCCTTTCCCGCAGCAGTTCTTC CAWSPGLAGGPFPQQFF
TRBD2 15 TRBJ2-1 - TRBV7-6 TGTGCCAGCAGCTCACGGACTAGCTCCTACAATGAGCAGTTCTTC CASSSRTSSYNEQFF
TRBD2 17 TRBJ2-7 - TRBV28 TGTGCCAGCAGTTCCCCCCGAGGCGGGAGGGCCAGTTACGAGCAGTACTTC CASSSPRGGRASYEQYF
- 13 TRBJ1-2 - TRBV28 TGTGCCAGCAGTGCAGGTACCAACTATGGCTACACCTTC CASSAGTNYGYTF
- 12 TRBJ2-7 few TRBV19 TGTGCCAGTGGGACGGGTTCCTACGAGCAGTACTTC CASGTGSYEQYF
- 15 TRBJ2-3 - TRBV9 TGTGCCAGCAGCGTCCTTGGGGCCGGGGCAGATACGCAGTATTTT CASSVLGAGADTQYF
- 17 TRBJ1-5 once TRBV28 TGTGCCAGCAGTTTCCCCCTTACGGAGTCTAGCAATCAGCCCCAGCATTTT CASSFPLTESSNQPQHF
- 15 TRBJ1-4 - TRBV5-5 TGTGCCAGCAGCTTAGGATGGCAGGAGGGCGAAAAACTGTTTTTT CASSLGWQEGEKLFF
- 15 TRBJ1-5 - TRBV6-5 TGTGCCAGCAGTACCCGTTTGGACGGGTATCAGCCCCAGCATTTT CASSTRLDGYQPQHF
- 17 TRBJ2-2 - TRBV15 TGTGCCACCAGCAGAGACCGCGAGTGGGAGAACACCGGGGAGCTGTTTTTT CATSRDREWENTGELFF
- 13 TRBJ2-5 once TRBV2 TGTGCCAGCAGTGCCGGATCCCAAGAGACCCAGTACTTC CASSAGSQETQYF
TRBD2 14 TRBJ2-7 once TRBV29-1 TGCAGCGTTCTATATAGCGGGAGACCCTACGAGCAGTACTTC CSVLYSGRPYEQYF
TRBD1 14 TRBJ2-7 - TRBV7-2 TGTGCCAGCAGCCTCCGACAGGGAGCCTACGAGCAGTACTTC CASSLRQGAYEQYF
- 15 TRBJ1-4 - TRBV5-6 TGTGCCAGCAGCTTGGGTGGCAGGGGTGATGAAAAACTGTTTTTT CASSLGGRGDEKLFF
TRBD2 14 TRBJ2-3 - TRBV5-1 TGCGCCAGCAGTATAGCGGGAGACCGGGATACGCAGTATTTT CASSIAGDRDTQYF
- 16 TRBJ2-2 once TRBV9 TGTGCCAGCAGCCCCCATCAGGGCCCTCACGCCGGGGAGCTGTTTTTT CASSPHQGPHAGELFF
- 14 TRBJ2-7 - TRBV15 TGTGCCACCAGCAGGAAGGGGTACTCCTACGAGCAGTACTTC CATSRKGYSYEQYF
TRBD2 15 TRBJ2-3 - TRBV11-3 TGTGCCAGCAGCTTAGGACCGGGAGGAGGTGATACGCAGTATTTT CASSLGPGGGDTQYF
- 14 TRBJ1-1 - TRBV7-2 TGTGCCAGCAGCCCAGAGCGGGGCAGCCCTGAAGCTTTCTTT CASSPERGSPEAFF
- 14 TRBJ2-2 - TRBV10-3 TGTGCCATCACTACCGGGAGAACGGGCGGGGAGCTGTTTTTT CAITTGRTGGELFF
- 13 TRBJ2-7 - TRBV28 TGTGCCAGCAGTTTGGCTTCACCCTACGAGCAGTACTTC CASSLASPYEQYF
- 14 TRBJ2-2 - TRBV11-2 TGTGCCAGCAGCTTATTAGAGGGGAACGGGGAGCTGTTTTTT CASSLLEGNGELFF
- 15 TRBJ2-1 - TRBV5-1 TGCGCCAGCAGCTTGGAGGGTAGCGGATACAATGAGCAGTTCTTC CASSLEGSGYNEQFF
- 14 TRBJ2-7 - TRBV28 TGTGCCAGCAGTTTGTCCGGGTTCTCCTACGAGCAGTACTTC CASSLSGFSYEQYF
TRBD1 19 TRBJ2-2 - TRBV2 TGTGCCAGCAGTGAATACATTCCGCGGGACAGGGATAACACCGGGGAGCTGTTTTTT CASSEYIPRDRDNTGELFF
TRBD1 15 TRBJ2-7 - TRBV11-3 TGTGCCAGCAGCTCCGGGACAGGGGGTGGATACGAGCAGTACTTC CASSSGTGGGYEQYF
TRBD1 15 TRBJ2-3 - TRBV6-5 TGTGCCAGCAGTCTGAGACAGGGGGGCACAGATACGCAGTATTTT CASSLRQGGTDTQYF
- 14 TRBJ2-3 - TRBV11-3 TGTGCCAGCAGCTTAGACTTAGAAACAGATACGCAGTATTTT CASSLDLETDTQYF
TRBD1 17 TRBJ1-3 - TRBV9 TGTGCCAGCAGCGTCACAGGGGGCTCCATCTCTGGAAACACCATATATTTT CASSVTGGSISGNTIYF
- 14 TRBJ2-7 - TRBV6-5 TGTGCCAGCAGTTACTCGCCCGGGACCTACGAGCAGTACTTC CASSYSPGTYEQYF
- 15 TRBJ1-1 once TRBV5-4 TGTGCCAGCAGCTTGGCGTTGGGGTGGAACACTGAAGCTTTCTTT CASSLALGWNTEAFF
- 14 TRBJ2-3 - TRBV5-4 TGTGCCAGCAGCCTCCGGAGAAACACAGATACGCAGTATTTT CASSLRRNTDTQYF
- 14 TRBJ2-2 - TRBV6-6 TGTGCCACCCGGATCGAAGCGGACACCGGGGAGCTGTTTTTT CATRIEADTGELFF
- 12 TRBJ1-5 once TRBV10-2 TGCGCCAGCAGGGGACCCAATCAGCCCCAGCATTTT CASRGPNQPQHF
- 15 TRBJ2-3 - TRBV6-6 TGTGCCAGCAGTTACCGGGACTTTAGCACAGATACGCAGTATTTT CASSYRDFSTDTQYF